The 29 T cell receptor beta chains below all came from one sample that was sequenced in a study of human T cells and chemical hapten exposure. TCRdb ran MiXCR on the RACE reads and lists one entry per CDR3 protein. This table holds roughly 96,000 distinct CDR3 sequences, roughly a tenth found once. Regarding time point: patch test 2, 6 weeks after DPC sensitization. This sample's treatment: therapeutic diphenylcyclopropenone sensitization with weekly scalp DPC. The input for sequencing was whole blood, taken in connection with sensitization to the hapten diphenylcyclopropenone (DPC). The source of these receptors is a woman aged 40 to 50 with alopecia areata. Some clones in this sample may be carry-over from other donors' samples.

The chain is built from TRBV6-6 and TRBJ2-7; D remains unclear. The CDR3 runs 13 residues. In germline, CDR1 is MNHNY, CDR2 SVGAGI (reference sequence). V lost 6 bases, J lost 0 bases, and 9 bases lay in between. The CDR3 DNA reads TGTGCCAGCAGGCCCCTCCTCTCCTACGAGCAGTACTTC. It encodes CASRPLLSYEQYF.

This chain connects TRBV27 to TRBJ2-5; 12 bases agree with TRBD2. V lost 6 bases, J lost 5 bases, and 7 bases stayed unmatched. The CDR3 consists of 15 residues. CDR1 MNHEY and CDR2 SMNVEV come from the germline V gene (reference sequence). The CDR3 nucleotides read TGTGCCAGCAGACTAGCGGGAGGCCGGGGGGAGACCCAGTACTTC. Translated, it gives CASRLAGGRGETQYF.

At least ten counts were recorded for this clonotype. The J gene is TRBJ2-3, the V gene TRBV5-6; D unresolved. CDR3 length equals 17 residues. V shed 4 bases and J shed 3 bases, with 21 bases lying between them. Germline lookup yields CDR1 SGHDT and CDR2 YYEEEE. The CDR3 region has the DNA TGTGCCAGCAGCATGAACGGTTTTCGGTCCACTACAGATACGCAGTATTTT. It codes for CASSMNGFRSTTDTQYF.

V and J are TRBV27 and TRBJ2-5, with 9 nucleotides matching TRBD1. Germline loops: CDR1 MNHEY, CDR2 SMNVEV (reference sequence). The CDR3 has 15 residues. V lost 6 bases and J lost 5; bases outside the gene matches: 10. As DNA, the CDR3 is TGTGCCAGCAGACCCCTCGACAGGGGGGGCGAGACCCAGTACTTC. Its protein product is CASRPLDRGGETQYF.

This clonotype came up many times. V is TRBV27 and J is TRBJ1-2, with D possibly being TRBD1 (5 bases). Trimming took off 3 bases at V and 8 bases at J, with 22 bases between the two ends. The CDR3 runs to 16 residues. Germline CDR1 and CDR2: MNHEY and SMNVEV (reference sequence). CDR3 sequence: CASSLIGAVGSGGYTF. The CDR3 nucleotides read TGTGCCAGCAGTTTGATCGGGGCCGTGGGTTCGGGAGGCTACACCTTC.

The CDR3 region has the DNA TGTGCCACCCAACTAGCGGCCCAAGAGACCCAGTACTTC. Its protein product is CATQLAAQETQYF. V is TRBV3-1 and J is TRBJ2-5; 8 nucleotides align to TRBD2. With 10 bases clipped from V and 1 base from J, the junction kept 5 bases outside the gene matches. The CDR3 spans 13 residues. Germline assignment: CDR1 LGHDT and CDR2 YNNKEL (reference sequence).

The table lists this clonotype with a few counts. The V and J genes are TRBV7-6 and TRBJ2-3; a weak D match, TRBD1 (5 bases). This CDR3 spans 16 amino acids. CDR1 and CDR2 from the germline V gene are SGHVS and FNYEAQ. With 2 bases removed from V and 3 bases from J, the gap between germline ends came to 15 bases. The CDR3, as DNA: TGTGCCAGCAGCTTATCGACCGGGCAGGGAACAGATACGCAGTATTTT. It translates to CASSLSTGQGTDTQYF.

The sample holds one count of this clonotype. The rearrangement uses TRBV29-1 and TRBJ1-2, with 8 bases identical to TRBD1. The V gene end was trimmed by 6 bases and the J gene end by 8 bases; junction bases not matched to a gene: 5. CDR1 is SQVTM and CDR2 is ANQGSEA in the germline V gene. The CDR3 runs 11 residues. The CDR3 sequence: CSVAGGEGYTF. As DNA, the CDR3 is TGCAGCGTCGCAGGGGGCGAGGGCTACACCTTC.

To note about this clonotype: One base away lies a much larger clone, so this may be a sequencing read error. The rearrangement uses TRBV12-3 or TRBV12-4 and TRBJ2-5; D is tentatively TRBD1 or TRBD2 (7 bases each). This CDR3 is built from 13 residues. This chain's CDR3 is CASSETGREIQYF. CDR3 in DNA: TGTGCCAGCAGCGAGACAGGGAGGGAGATCCAGTACTTC.

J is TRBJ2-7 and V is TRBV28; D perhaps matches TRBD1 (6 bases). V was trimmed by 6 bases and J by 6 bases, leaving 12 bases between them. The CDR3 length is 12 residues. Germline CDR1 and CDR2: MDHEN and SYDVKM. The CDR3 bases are TGTGCCAGCAGCTCTACAGGGACCGAGCAGTACTTC. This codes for CASSSTGTEQYF.

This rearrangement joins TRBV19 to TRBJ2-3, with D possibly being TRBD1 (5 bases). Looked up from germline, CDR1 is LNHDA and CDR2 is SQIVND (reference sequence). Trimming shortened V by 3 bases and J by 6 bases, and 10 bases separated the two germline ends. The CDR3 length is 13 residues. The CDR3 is CASSILTGDTQYF. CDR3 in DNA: TGTGCCAGTAGTATCCTTACAGGCGATACGCAGTATTTT.

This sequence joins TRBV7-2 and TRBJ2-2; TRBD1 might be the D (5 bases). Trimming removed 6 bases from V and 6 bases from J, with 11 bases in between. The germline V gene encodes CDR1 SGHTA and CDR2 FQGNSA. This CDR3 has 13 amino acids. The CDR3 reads CASRDSFPGELFF. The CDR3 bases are TGTGCCAGCAGAGACAGCTTCCCCGGGGAGCTGTTTTTT.

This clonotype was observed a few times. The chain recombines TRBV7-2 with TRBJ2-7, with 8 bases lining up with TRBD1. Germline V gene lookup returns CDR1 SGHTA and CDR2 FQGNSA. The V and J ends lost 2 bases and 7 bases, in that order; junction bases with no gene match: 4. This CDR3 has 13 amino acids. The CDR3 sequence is CASSLQGAWEQYF. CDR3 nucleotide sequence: TGTGCCAGCAGCTTACAGGGGGCTTGGGAGCAGTACTTC.

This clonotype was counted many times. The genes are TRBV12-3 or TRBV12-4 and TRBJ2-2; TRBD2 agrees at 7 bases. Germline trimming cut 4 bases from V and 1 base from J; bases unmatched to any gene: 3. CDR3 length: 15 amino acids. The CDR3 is CASSSGGRNTGELFF. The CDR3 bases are TGTGCCAGCAGTTCAGGCGGGAGGAACACCGGGGAGCTGTTTTTT.

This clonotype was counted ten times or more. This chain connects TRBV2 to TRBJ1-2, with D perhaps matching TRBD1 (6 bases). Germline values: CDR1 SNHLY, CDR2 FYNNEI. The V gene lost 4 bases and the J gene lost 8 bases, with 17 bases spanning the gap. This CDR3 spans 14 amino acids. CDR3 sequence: CASSGGLPGEGYTF. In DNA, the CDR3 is TGTGCCAGCAGTGGAGGACTCCCAGGGGAAGGCTACACCTTC.

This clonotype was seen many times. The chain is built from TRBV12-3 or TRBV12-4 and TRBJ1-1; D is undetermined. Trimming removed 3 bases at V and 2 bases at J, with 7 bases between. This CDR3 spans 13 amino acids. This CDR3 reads CASSFGRNTEAFF. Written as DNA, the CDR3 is TGTGCCAGCAGTTTCGGCAGAAACACTGAAGCTTTCTTT.

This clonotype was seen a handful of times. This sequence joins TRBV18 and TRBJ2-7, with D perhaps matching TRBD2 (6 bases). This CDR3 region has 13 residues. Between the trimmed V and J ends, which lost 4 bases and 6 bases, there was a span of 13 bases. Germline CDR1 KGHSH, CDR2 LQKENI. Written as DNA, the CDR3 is TGTGCCAGCTCACTGGGCGGGGAACGCGAGCAGTACTTC. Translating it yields CASSLGGEREQYF. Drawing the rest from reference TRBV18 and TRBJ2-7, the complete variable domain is NAGVMQNPRHLVRRRGQEARLRCSPMKGHSHVYWYRQLPEEGLKFMVYLQKENIIDESGMPKERFSAEFPKEGPSILRIQQVVRGDSAAYFCASSLGGEREQYFGPGTRLTVT.

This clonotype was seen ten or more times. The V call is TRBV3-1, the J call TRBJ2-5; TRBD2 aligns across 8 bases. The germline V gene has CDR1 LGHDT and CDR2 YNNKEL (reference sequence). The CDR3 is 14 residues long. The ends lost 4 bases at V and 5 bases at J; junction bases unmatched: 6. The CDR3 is CASSPGGPPETQYF. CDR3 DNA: TGTGCCAGCAGCCCGGGAGGGCCCCCGGAGACCCAGTACTTC.

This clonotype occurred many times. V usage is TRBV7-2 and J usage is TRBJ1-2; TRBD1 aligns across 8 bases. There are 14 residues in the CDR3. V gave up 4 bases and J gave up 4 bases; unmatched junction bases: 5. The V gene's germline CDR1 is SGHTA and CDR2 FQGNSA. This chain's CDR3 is CASSSHQGAYGYTF. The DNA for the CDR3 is TGTGCCAGCAGCTCCCACCAGGGGGCCTATGGCTACACCTTC.

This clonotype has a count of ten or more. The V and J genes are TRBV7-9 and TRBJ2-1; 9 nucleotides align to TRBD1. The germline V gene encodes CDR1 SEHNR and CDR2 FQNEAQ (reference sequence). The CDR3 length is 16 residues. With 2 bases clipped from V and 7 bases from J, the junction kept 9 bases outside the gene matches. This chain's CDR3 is CASSLKVGQGRNEQFF. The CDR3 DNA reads TGTGCCAGCAGCTTAAAAGTGGGACAGGGCCGAAATGAGCAGTTCTTC.

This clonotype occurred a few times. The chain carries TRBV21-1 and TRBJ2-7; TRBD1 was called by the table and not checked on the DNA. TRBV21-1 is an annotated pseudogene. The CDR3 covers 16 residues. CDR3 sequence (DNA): TGTGCCAGCAGCGCGTCCCGGGCGTTCCCTTCGCTCGAGCAGTACTTC. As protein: CASSASRAFPSLEQYF.

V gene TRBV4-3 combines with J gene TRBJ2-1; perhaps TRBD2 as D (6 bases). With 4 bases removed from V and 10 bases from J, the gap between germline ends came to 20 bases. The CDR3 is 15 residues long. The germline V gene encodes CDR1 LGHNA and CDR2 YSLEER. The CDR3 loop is CASSRSTAGLGEQFF. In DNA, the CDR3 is TGCGCCAGCAGCCGCAGCACGGCGGGGTTGGGGGAGCAGTTCTTC.

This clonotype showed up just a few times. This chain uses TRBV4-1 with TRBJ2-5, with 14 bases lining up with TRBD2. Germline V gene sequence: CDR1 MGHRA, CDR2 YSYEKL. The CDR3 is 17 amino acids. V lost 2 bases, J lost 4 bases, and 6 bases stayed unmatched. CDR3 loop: CASSQFGLAGGVETQYF. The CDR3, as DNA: TGCGCCAGCAGCCAATTCGGACTAGCGGGAGGCGTAGAGACCCAGTACTTC.

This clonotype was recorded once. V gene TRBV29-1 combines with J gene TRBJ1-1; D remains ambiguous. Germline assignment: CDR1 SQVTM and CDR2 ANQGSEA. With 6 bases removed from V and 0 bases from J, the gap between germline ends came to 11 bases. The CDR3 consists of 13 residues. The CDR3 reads CSVRGQLNTEAFF. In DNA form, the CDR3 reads TGCAGCGTGAGAGGTCAGCTGAACACTGAAGCTTTCTTT.

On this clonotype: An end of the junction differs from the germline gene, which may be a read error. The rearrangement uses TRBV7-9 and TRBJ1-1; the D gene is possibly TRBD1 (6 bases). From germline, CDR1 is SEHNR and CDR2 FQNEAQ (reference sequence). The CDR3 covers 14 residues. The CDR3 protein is CASSLGGVHTEAFF. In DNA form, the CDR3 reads TGTGCCAGCAGTTTAGGGGGTGTACACACTGAAGCTTTCTTT.

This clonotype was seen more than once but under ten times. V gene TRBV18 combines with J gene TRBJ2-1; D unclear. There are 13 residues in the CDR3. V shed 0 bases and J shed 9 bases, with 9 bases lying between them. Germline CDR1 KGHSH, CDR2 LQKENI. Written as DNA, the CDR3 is TGTGCCAGCTCACCACCGATGGGCGGTGAGCAGTTCTTC. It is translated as CASSPPMGGEQFF.

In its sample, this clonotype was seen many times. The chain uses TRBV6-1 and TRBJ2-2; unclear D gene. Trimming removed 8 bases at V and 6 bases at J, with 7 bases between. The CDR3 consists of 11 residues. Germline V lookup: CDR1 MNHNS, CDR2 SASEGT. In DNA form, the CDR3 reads TGTGCCAGCCCCGTCGCCGGGGAGCTGTTTTTT. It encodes CASPVAGELFF.

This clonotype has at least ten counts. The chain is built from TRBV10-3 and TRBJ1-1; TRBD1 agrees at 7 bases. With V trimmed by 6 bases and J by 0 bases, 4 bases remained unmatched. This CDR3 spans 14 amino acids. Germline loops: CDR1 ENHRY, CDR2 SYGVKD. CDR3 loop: CAISKGQLNTEAFF. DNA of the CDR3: TGTGCCATCAGCAAGGGACAGCTGAACACTGAAGCTTTCTTT.

The CDR3 sequence is CASSYLPRGAEAFF. As DNA, the CDR3 is TGTGCCAGCAGTTACCTCCCCAGGGGGGCTGAAGCTTTCTTT. V usage is TRBV6-2 or TRBV6-3 and J usage is TRBJ1-1; TRBD1 matches at 7 bases. The V and J ends lost 2 bases and 6 bases, in that order; junction bases with no gene match: 6. The germline V gene has CDR1 MNHEY and CDR2 SVGEGT. This CDR3 spans 14 amino acids.